These 18 T cell receptor beta chains were all obtained from the same sample, sequenced in a study of breast tumors, draining lymph nodes, adjacent tissues. TCRdb processed the multiplex PCR reads anew with MiXCR; each CDR3 protein has one entry. The sample shows 180,000 or so distinct CDR3 sequences, roughly 29% of them seen only once. Samples came from axillary lymph nodes draining the breast cancer. What was sequenced was axillary lymph node tissue. Source of these receptors: a female donor with breast cancer. Some clones in this sample may be carry-over from other donors' samples.

This clonotype was seen more than once but under ten times. The chain joins TRBV6-5 to TRBJ2-1; perhaps TRBD2 as D (7 bases). V shed 0 bases and J shed 6 bases, with 12 bases lying between them. Germline-derived CDR1 and CDR2 are MNHEY and SVGAGI. The CDR3 is made up of 15 amino acids. CDR3 in amino acids: CASSYSGGPRNEQFF. The CDR3 region has the DNA TGTGCCAGCAGTTACTCGGGGGGGCCGCGCAATGAGCAGTTCTTC.

The chain is built from TRBV24-1 and TRBJ2-3; 10 positions agree with TRBD2. V lost 5 bases, J lost 3 bases, and 4 bases stayed unmatched. The germline V gene has CDR1 KGHDR and CDR2 SFDVKD. This CDR3 contains 15 residues. CDR3 amino acids: CATSASSGSTDTQYF. DNA of the CDR3: TGTGCCACCAGTGCTTCTAGCGGGAGTACAGATACGCAGTATTTT.

This clonotype was picked up many times. The rearrangement joins TRBV11-3 to TRBJ2-3; tentatively, D is TRBD2 (6 bases). Trimming removed 6 bases from V and 2 bases from J, with 9 bases in between. In germline, CDR1 is SGHNT, CDR2 YENEEA. There are 13 residues in the CDR3. CDR3 coding DNA: TGTGCCAGCAGTCGCGGGACCACAGATACGCAGTATTTT. Translation: CASSRGTTDTQYF.

In this sample, this clonotype turned up a few times. This chain joins TRBV27 and TRBJ2-3; D possibly uses TRBD1 or TRBD2 (6 bases each). In germline, CDR1 is MNHEY, CDR2 SMNVEV (reference sequence). V was clipped by 4 bases and J by 8 bases, with 28 bases between them. The length of the CDR3 is 18 residues. The CDR3 spells CASSSPGAGLKGGATQYF. As DNA, the CDR3 is TGTGCCAGCAGTTCCCCCGGAGCGGGCCTCAAAGGGGGTGCTACGCAGTATTTT.

The J gene is TRBJ2-2, the V gene TRBV7-2; TRBD2 matches at 11 bases. Trimming cost V 6 bases and J 4 bases; bases outside gene matches: 10. CDR3 size: 17 residues. CDR1 is SGHTA and CDR2 is FQGNSA in the germline V gene. The CDR3 DNA follows: TGTGCCAGCAGGCCGCCGGGACTAGCGGCAAGCACCGGGGAGCTGTTTTTT. This encodes CASRPPGLAASTGELFF.

This clonotype was detected ten times or more. In nucleotides, the CDR3 is TGTGCCAGTAGTATAGTTGGGAGGGGAAATGAGCAGTTCTTC. Translated: CASSIVGRGNEQFF. V is TRBV19 and J is TRBJ2-1, with TRBD2 identical over 7 bases. The germline V gene has CDR1 LNHDA and CDR2 SQIVND (reference sequence). The V gene end was trimmed by 1 base and the J gene end by 7 bases; junction bases not matched to a gene: 4. The CDR3 runs 14 residues. Full variable domain (outside the CDR3, taken from reference TRBV19 and TRBJ2-1): DGGITQSPKYLFRKEGQNVTLSCEQNLNHDAMYWYRQDPGQGLRLIYYSQIVNDFQKGDIAEGYSVSREKKESFPLTVTSAQKNPTAFYLCASSIVGRGNEQFFGPGTRLTVL.

Of note for this clonotype: Compared with germline, one end of the junction differs, possibly owing to a read error. The V and J genes are TRBV7-2 and TRBJ2-3, with D uncertain. The CDR3 contains 11 residues. Per the germline V gene, CDR1 is SGHTA and CDR2 is FQGNSA. CDR3 DNA: TGTGTCAGCAGTACTACAGATACGCAGTATTTT. It encodes CVSSTTDTQYF.

This clonotype was counted at least ten times. This chain uses TRBV18 with TRBJ2-1; possibly TRBD2 for D (5 bases). Germline lookup yields CDR1 KGHSH and CDR2 LQKENI. The CDR3 is 13 residues long. The ends were cut back, 3 bases at V and 7 bases at J, with 10 bases in the middle. CDR3 in amino acids: CASSPQGRNEQFF. The CDR3 nucleotides are TGTGCCAGCTCACCCCAAGGGAGAAATGAGCAGTTCTTC.

The chain has TRBV6-5 and TRBJ1-1, with D unresolved. CDR3 length: 14 residues. Germline-derived CDR1 and CDR2 are MNHEY and SVGAGI. V was shortened by 6 bases and J by 5 bases, with 16 bases between the two germline ends. CDR3 sequence: CASSAIGIRTEAFF. CDR3 DNA sequence: TGTGCCAGCAGCGCTATAGGGATTAGGACTGAAGCTTTCTTT.

The gene calls are TRBV11-2 and TRBJ1-1, with TRBD1 as a possible D gene (5 bases). The CDR3 has 14 amino acids. The germline V and J ends were trimmed by 5 bases and 3 bases, with 13 bases remaining between them. Germline V gives CDR1 SGHAT, CDR2 FQNNGV. The chain's CDR3 is CASSPLGGDTEAFF. Written as DNA, the CDR3 is TGTGCCAGCAGCCCACTCGGGGGGGACACTGAAGCTTTCTTT.

This clonotype was observed at least ten times. V usage is TRBV29-1 and J usage is TRBJ2-1; 9 bases agree with TRBD2. The CDR3 runs 14 residues. Germline V lookup: CDR1 SQVTM, CDR2 ANQGSEA. With V trimmed by 6 bases and J by 3 bases, 6 bases remained unmatched. CDR3 DNA sequence: TGCAGCGTACCGACTAGCGGAAACTACAATGAGCAGTTCTTC. Residues: CSVPTSGNYNEQFF.

J is TRBJ1-3 and V is TRBV20-1; the D gene is possibly TRBD1 (6 bases). Germline CDR1 reads DFQATT; CDR2 reads SNEGSKA (reference sequence). V lost 3 bases, J lost 4 bases, and 22 bases lay in between. CDR3 length: 17 residues. The CDR3 loop reads CSARSPSGGLLGNTIYF. The CDR3 nucleotides read TGCAGTGCTAGGTCGCCTAGCGGGGGCCTTTTGGGAAACACCATATATTTT.

In the case of this clonotype: At one of its ends the junction is not consistent with the germline gene, which may arise from a read error. V gene TRBV6-6 combines with J gene TRBJ2-7, with 11 positions matching TRBD2. The CDR3 has 17 amino acids. Germline CDR1 reads MNHNY; CDR2 reads SVGAGI (reference sequence). CDR3 in amino acids: CASSDSGTSGPRYEQYF. The CDR3 DNA is TGTGCCAGCAGTGACTCCGGGACTAGCGGCCCGCGGTACGAGCAGTACTTC.

This chain links TRBV7-6 with TRBJ1-1, with D possibly TRBD1 on 5 matching bases. The germline V gene has CDR1 SGHVS and CDR2 FNYEAQ. The V end lost 1 base, the J end lost 2 bases, and 8 bases lay between the germline ends. The CDR3 totals 14 residues. Written as DNA, the CDR3 is TGTGCCAGCAGCTTAGGAGGGGCAAACACTGAAGCTTTCTTT. Protein: CASSLGGANTEAFF.

V gene TRBV2 combines with J gene TRBJ1-1; D gene uncertain. Deletions cut 7 bases from V and 4 bases from J, with 16 bases between. This CDR3 spans 14 amino acids. Germline V gives CDR1 SNHLY, CDR2 FYNNEI. The CDR3 DNA is TGTGCCAGCACCTCGGACCGGCGGGCCACTGAAGCTTTCTTT. This translates into CASTSDRRATEAFF.

This clonotype showed up many times. The CDR3 DNA reads TGTGCCAGCAGACCCGACGGACGGGGGATCTCCTACGAGCAGTACTTC. Translated, it gives CASRPDGRGISYEQYF. V is TRBV6-6 and J is TRBJ2-7, with D perhaps TRBD2 (6 bases). Deletions cut 6 bases from V and 0 bases from J, with 18 bases between. Germline CDR1 MNHNY, CDR2 SVGAGI (reference sequence). CDR3 length equals 16 residues.

This clonotype was counted a few times. The chain uses TRBV6-1 and TRBJ2-7; D gene ambiguous. V gave up 5 bases and J gave up 4 bases, with 9 bases separating them. This CDR3 is built from 12 residues. Germline assignment: CDR1 MNHNS and CDR2 SASEGT. DNA for the CDR3: TGTGCCAGCAGTCAATACATGTACGAGCAGTACTTC. Translated, it gives CASSQYMYEQYF.

This clonotype occurred a few times. At one of its ends the junction is not consistent with the germline gene, which may arise from a read error. This chain connects TRBV20-1 to TRBJ2-1, with D possibly matching TRBD2 (5 bases). Germline CDR1 is DFQATT and CDR2 is SNEGSKA (reference sequence). CDR3 length: 12 amino acids. CDR3 DNA sequence: TGCAGTGCTAGAGCGGGAAGGGATGAGCCGTTCTTC. Translating it yields CSARAGRDEPFF.